Shown below are 8 T cell receptor beta chains from a single sample sequenced in a study of blood T cell repertoires in COVID-19. Method: immunoSEQ multiplex PCR; TCRdb's copy keeps in-frame clones and lacks some. This table holds 150,000 or so clones, roughly four fifths found once. Sequencing was carried out using PBMCs or T cells enriched from blood (not recorded which). The receptors here all came from a man aged 45 to 65 who had recovered from COVID-19.

V is TRBV7-3 and J is TRBJ2-2, with a weak D call TRBD2 (5 bases). From germline, CDR1 is SGHTA and CDR2 FQGTGA. The CDR3 totals 17 residues. The ends were cut back, 4 bases at V and 3 bases at J, with 18 bases in the middle. CDR3 DNA: TGTGCCAGCAGCTCCCAAGGGCGGGCCTGGGACACCGGGGAGCTGTTTTTT. Its translation: CASSSQGRAWDTGELFF.

The V gene is TRBV19, the J gene TRBJ1-5, with D tentatively TRBD1 (6 bases). There are 16 residues in the CDR3. V was clipped by 5 bases and J by 2 bases, with 16 bases between them. Germline V CDR1 and CDR2: LNHDA, SQIVND (reference sequence). The CDR3 DNA reads TGTGCCAGTAGTCTCATGGGGGGGGCGGGCAATCAGCCCCAGCATTTT. This encodes CASSLMGGAGNQPQHF.

The chain joins TRBV11-2 to TRBJ2-7, with 8 bases lining up with TRBD2. The germline gives CDR1 SGHAT, CDR2 FQNNGV. Trimming removed 5 bases from V and 2 bases from J; junction bases left unmatched: 5. This CDR3 region has 14 residues. CDR3 in amino acids: CASSRGGPPYEQYF. CDR3 in DNA: TGTGCCAGCAGCCGCGGGGGGCCCCCCTACGAGCAGTACTTC. The full variable domain, its missing parts supplied by reference TRBV11-2 and TRBJ2-7, is EAGVAQSPRYKIIEKRQSVAFWCNPISGHATLYWYQQILGQGPKLLIQFQNNGVVDDSQLPKDRFSAERLKGVDSTLKIQPAKLEDSAVYLCASSRGGPPYEQYFGPGTRLTVT.

V is TRBV4-1 and J is TRBJ2-7; tentatively, D is TRBD1 (5 bases). Trimming took off 0 bases at V and 0 bases at J, with 9 bases between the two ends. Germline assignment: CDR1 MGHRA and CDR2 YSYEKL. The CDR3 extends over 15 amino acids. The CDR3 DNA sequence: TGCGCCAGCAGCCAAGATAGGCAGGGCTCCTACGAGCAGTACTTC. Protein: CASSQDRQGSYEQYF.

The rearrangement uses TRBV19 and TRBJ2-2; no reliable D call. Deletions cut 2 bases from V and 4 bases from J, with 5 bases between. This CDR3 is 13 amino acids long. The V gene's germline CDR1 is LNHDA and CDR2 SQIVND (reference sequence). As DNA, the CDR3 is TGTGCCAGTAGTATAATCAGCACCGGGGAGCTGTTTTTT. It specifies CASSIISTGELFF.

This chain links TRBV19 with TRBJ2-6, with a possible D match to TRBD1 (6 bases). V was pared by 5 bases and J by 0 bases, with 11 bases between. The CDR3 contains 16 residues. Looked up from germline, CDR1 is LNHDA and CDR2 is SQIVND (reference sequence). The CDR3, as DNA: TGTGCCAGTAGTTTACGAGGGGGCTCTGGGGCCAACGTCCTGACTTTC. As protein: CASSLRGGSGANVLTF. The full variable domain, in which reference TRBV19 and TRBJ2-6 provide the parts outside the CDR3, is DGGITQSPKYLFRKEGQNVTLSCEQNLNHDAMYWYRQDPGQGLRLIYYSQIVNDFQKGDIAEGYSVSREKKESFPLTVTSAQKNPTAFYLCASSLRGGSGANVLTFGAGSRLTVL.

As concerns this clone: One end of the junction varies from germline; a read error may be responsible. In nucleotides, the CDR3 is TGTGCCAGCTCATCACCCGGGTTTAATGAAAAACTGTTTTTT. It is translated as CASSSPGFNEKLFF. The chain employs TRBV18 and TRBJ1-4; D unresolved. The germline V gene has CDR1 KGHSH and CDR2 LQKENI. This CDR3 region has 14 residues. The variable domain in full, with the rest retrieved from reference TRBV18 and TRBJ1-4, is NAGVMQNPRHLVRRRGQEARLRCSPMKGHSHVYWYRQLPEEGLKFMVYLQKENIIDESGMPKERFSAEFPKEGPSILRIQQVVRGDSAAYFCASSSPGFNEKLFFGSGTQLSVL.

V is TRBV7-2 and J is TRBJ2-2; D unclear. Germline V gives CDR1 SGHTA, CDR2 FQGNSA. The CDR3 is 12 amino acids. V lost 1 base, J lost 9 bases, and 6 bases lay in between. As DNA, the CDR3 is TGTGCCAGCAGCTTAGATGAGTGGGAGCTGTTTTTT. Translated, it gives CASSLDEWELFF.